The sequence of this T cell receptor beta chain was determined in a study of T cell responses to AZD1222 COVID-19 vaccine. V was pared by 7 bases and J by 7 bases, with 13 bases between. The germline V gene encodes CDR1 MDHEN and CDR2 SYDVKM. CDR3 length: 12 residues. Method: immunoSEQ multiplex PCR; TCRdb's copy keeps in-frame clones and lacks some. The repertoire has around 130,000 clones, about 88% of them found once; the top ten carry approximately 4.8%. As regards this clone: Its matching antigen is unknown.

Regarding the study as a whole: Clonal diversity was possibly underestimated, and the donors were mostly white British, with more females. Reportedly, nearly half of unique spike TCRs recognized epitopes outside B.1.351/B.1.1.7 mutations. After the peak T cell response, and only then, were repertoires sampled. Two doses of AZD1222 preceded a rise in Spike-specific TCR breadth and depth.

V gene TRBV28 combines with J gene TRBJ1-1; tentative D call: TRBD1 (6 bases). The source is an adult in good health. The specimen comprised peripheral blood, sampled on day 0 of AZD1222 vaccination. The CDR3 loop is CASTSEGGEAFF. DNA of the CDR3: TGTGCCAGCACCTCGGAGGGGGGTGAAGCTTTCTTT.